The clone carrying this T cell receptor beta chain was detected many times. This record belongs to a study of T cells after yellow fever vaccination. Broader study findings: The study re-detected most primary-vaccination clones after the booster (approximately 96% CD4, 80% to 90% CD8).

CDR3 length: 16 amino acids. Germline lookup yields CDR1 SNHLY and CDR2 FYNNEI. The germline V and J ends were trimmed by 2 bases and 7 bases, with 17 bases remaining between them. Researchers made TCR cDNA using 5'RACE template switching, and this step added a universal primer site and UMIs. TCRdb processed the 5' RACE reads anew with MiXCR; each CDR3 protein has one entry. This sample has around 47,000 distinct CDR3 sequences, with roughly 7% found just once. The chain has TRBV2 and TRBJ2-2, with D possibly being TRBD1 (5 bases). This TCR came from a man aged 30 to 39 who received the YFV17D yellow fever vaccine. The sequencing used CD8+ T cells not binding an NS4B(214-222) dextramer, sorted from PBMCs, collected 45 days after the yellow fever booster vaccination. CDR3 DNA: TGTGCCAGCAGTGAAACTGTACAGGCTCCCTTCGGGGAGCTGTTTTTT. Translating gives CASSETVQAPFGELFF.